Listed below are T cell receptor beta chains from one sample, sequenced in a study of TIL therapy for anti-PD-1-resistant metastatic lung cancer. The repertoire was sequenced with immunoSEQ multiplex PCR; TCRdb's copy has only in-frame clones and lacks some. The data show 55,000 to 60,000 clones, roughly 80% seen once. Sequences were derived from blood, sampled at baseline. The receptors were gathered from a person aged 25-85 years with non-small cell lung cancer. Both conserved end residues are part of each CDR3. The D gene is left open where the match is weak. Some rows have no size entry. The others give once, few or many, or a class for an expanded clone.

CDR3 length	V gene	D gene	J gene	clone size	CDR3 DNA	CDR3 protein
17	TRBV11-3	TRBD1	TRBJ2-7	NA	TGTGCCAGCAGCGGCGGGACAGGGGGCATCGGGTCCTACGAGCAGTACTTC	CASSGGTGGIGSYEQYF
13	TRBV5-1	NA	TRBJ2-2	NA	TGCGCCAGCAGCCTAGGGCGTCTGGGGGAGCTGTTTTTT	CASSLGRLGELFF
14	TRBV7-3	NA	TRBJ2-7	few	TGTGCCAGCAGCCCTAGCCTCGGATCCTACGAGCAGTACTTC	CASSPSLGSYEQYF
15	TRBV10-3	NA	TRBJ2-1	NA	TGTGCCATCAGTGAGTACGAGAGGGCGTACAATGAGCAGTTCTTC	CAISEYERAYNEQFF
13	TRBV4-1	NA	TRBJ1-1	NA	TGCGCCACAAGAGGTCAGGGGAACACTGAAGCTTTCTTT	CATRGQGNTEAFF
13	TRBV5-6	NA	TRBJ1-3	NA	TGTGCCAGCACGCGGGCAGGGGGAAACACCATATATTTT	CASTRAGGNTIYF
12	TRBV7-9	NA	TRBJ2-7	few	TGTGCCAGCAGCTTAGTGGCTTGGGAGCAGTACTTC	CASSLVAWEQYF
17	TRBV4-3	NA	TRBJ2-3	NA	TGCGCCAGCAGCCAACTACTTAGCGGCGGCAACACAGATACGCAGTATTTT	CASSQLLSGGNTDTQYF
13	TRBV6-5	TRBD1	TRBJ2-5	NA	TGTGCCAGCAGTGGCACAGGGGAAGAGACCCAGTACTTC	CASSGTGEETQYF
18	TRBV7-9	TRBD1	TRBJ2-2	NA	TGTGCCAGCAGCTCCTTTCGACAGGGTAGGGTGGACACCGGGGAGCTGTTTTTT	CASSSFRQGRVDTGELFF
14	TRBV7-9	NA	TRBJ1-3	NA	TGTGCCAGCAGTCAAGGGGTTGCCGGAAACACCATATATTTT	CASSQGVAGNTIYF
16	TRBV4-2	TRBD1	TRBJ1-4	NA	TGTGCCAGCAGCCAAGGGGGACAGGGGATCGGTGAAAAACTGTTTTTT	CASSQGGQGIGEKLFF
15	TRBV28	TRBD1	TRBJ1-3	NA	TGTGCCAGCAGTCGAACAGGGGACTCTGGAAACACCATATATTTT	CASSRTGDSGNTIYF
14	TRBV7-6	TRBD1	TRBJ1-1	NA	TGTGCCAGCAGCCCCGACAGGGGGCTGAGTGAAGCTTTCTTT	CASSPDRGLSEAFF
15	TRBV2	TRBD2	TRBJ2-7	NA	TGTGCCAGCACTATTGGCGGGAGTAAAGCCTACGAGCAGTACTTC	CASTIGGSKAYEQYF
15	TRBV9	NA	TRBJ2-1	NA	TGTGCCAGCAGCGTAGCGGGGGCCACCTACAATGAGCAGTTCTTC	CASSVAGATYNEQFF
13	TRBV14	NA	TRBJ1-2	few	TGTGCCAGCAGCCCGGGAGTGGACTATGGCTACACCTTC	CASSPGVDYGYTF
14	TRBV4-2	NA	TRBJ2-3	NA	TGTGCCAGCAGCCAACCGCGACCCGCAGATACGCAGTATTTT	CASSQPRPADTQYF
14	TRBV28	NA	TRBJ1-1	NA	TGTGCCAGCACCCCGGGAGGTTCGAACACTGAAGCTTTCTTT	CASTPGGSNTEAFF
16	TRBV30	TRBD1	TRBJ1-3	NA	TGTGCCTGGAACACCCAGGGGGCTAGCTCTGGAAACACCATATATTTT	CAWNTQGASSGNTIYF
16	TRBV9	TRBD1	TRBJ2-1	NA	TGTGCCAGCAGCCCGAGGGACAGGGGGGATTACAATGAGCAGTTCTTC	CASSPRDRGDYNEQFF
16	TRBV27	TRBD1	TRBJ1-1	NA	TGTGCCAGCAGTTTATCACCCGACAGGGCAGACACTGAAGCTTTCTTT	CASSLSPDRADTEAFF
15	TRBV19	NA	TRBJ2-5	NA	TGTGCCAGTAGTATAGGGGGCTCCCAGGCAGAGACCCAGTACTTC	CASSIGGSQAETQYF
15	TRBV19	TRBD1	TRBJ1-5	NA	TGTGCCAGTACTCCGACAGGGGGAGGTAGTCAGCCCCAGCATTTT	CASTPTGGGSQPQHF
13	TRBV7-9	NA	TRBJ2-5	NA	TGTGCCAGCAGCTTGCGGCCCCGAGAGAGCCAGTACTTC	CASSLRPRESQYF
10	TRBV20-1	NA	TRBJ2-5	NA	TGCAGTGCTAGTCCCAAGACCCAGTACTTC	CSASPKTQYF
14	TRBV7-9	TRBD1	TRBJ1-1	NA	TGTGCCAGCAGCCTCGGACAGGCCCGGACTGAAGCTTTCTTT	CASSLGQARTEAFF
13	TRBV10-1	TRBD1	TRBJ1-3	NA	TGCGCCAGCAGTGGACAGGGGTATGGCACCATATATTTT	CASSGQGYGTIYF
14	TRBV4-3	NA	TRBJ2-2	NA	TGCGCCAGCAGCTATTATGAGGACACCGGGGAGCTGTTTTTT	CASSYYEDTGELFF
18	TRBV7-8	NA	TRBJ2-6	NA	TGTGCCAGCAGCGACCGCCGGGACCGGCCCTCTGGGGCCAACGTCCTGACTTTC	CASSDRRDRPSGANVLTF
14	TRBV7-9	NA	TRBJ2-7	few	TGTGCCAGCAGCCCCGGACACGGATCCTACGAGCAGTACTTC	CASSPGHGSYEQYF
8	TRBV5-3	NA	TRBJ1-4	NA	TGTGCCAGGCCGGGTTTGTTTTTT	CARPGLFF
14	TRBV11-3	NA	TRBJ1-6	NA	TGTGCCAGCAGCTCCAGGGGTGAGGATTCACCCCTCCACTTT	CASSSRGEDSPLHF
13	TRBV7-2	NA	TRBJ1-2	once	TGTGCCAGCAGCCCCAGACGGACCGGAGGCTACACCTTC	CASSPRRTGGYTF
14	TRBV9	NA	TRBJ1-1	NA	TGTGCCAGCAGCGTTGAGGGACGAAACACTGAAGCTTTCTTT	CASSVEGRNTEAFF
15	TRBV6-5	TRBD1	TRBJ1-1	NA	TGTGCCAGCAGTCGCCCGGGAACAGGGGTAACTGAAGCTTTCTTT	CASSRPGTGVTEAFF
16	TRBV4-2	NA	TRBJ2-2	NA	TGTGCCAGCAGCCAAGATGCCTCGGCGGATACCGGGGAGCTGTTTTTT	CASSQDASADTGELFF
16	TRBV7-2	NA	TRBJ1-5	NA	TGTGCCAGCAGCTTAGGCTGGGGACGGAGCGGAGAGCCCCAGCATTTT	CASSLGWGRSGEPQHF
16	TRBV19	NA	TRBJ1-1	NA	TGTGCCAGTAGCATGCCCAGGCCGGGGGTGTACACTGAAGCTTTCTTT	CASSMPRPGVYTEAFF
13	TRBV7-2	TRBD2	TRBJ2-7	few	TGTGCCAGCAGCACCTTAGCGGGAGGCGAGCAGTACTTC	CASSTLAGGEQYF
16	TRBV25-1	NA	TRBJ1-4	NA	TGTGCCAGCAGTGGAGGCGCGGGGGCGACGGGTGAAAAACTGTTTTTT	CASSGGAGATGEKLFF
16	TRBV4-3	NA	TRBJ2-4	NA	TGCGCCAGCAGCCAAGAAAAGGTACAAGCCAAAAACATTCAGTACTTC	CASSQEKVQAKNIQYF
17	TRBV2	TRBD1	TRBJ1-5	NA	TGTGCCAGCAGTCGACAGACAGGGCGGAATAGCAATCAGCCCCAGCATTTT	CASSRQTGRNSNQPQHF
14	TRBV28	NA	TRBJ1-2	NA	TGTGCCAGCAGTTCGTCAGGGGTCGGCTATGGCTACACCTTC	CASSSSGVGYGYTF
14	TRBV6-5	TRBD1	TRBJ2-7	few	TGTGCCAGCAGCCCCGACAGGGGACTTTACGAGCAGTACTTC	CASSPDRGLYEQYF
16	TRBV7-7	TRBD1	TRBJ2-5	NA	TGTGCTAGCAGCTCGACAGGGGGCGGCCTCGTGGAGACCCAGTACTTC	CASSSTGGGLVETQYF
14	TRBV7-9	NA	TRBJ1-2	NA	TGTGCCAGCAGCTTAGGTGACGGAGACTATGGCTACACCTTC	CASSLGDGDYGYTF
14	TRBV6-5	NA	TRBJ2-2	NA	TGTGCCAGCAGACGGGGAAAGCGCGCCGGGGAGCTGTTTTTT	CASRRGKRAGELFF
11	TRBV20-1	NA	TRBJ1-1	NA	TGCAGTGCTACGCTCCTACTAGAAGCTTTCTTT	CSATLLLEAFF
14	TRBV4-2	NA	TRBJ2-3	NA	TGTGCCAGCAGCCCAAGGATAAGCACAGATACGCAGTATTTT	CASSPRISTDTQYF
14	TRBV5-4	NA	TRBJ1-1	NA	TGTGCCAGCAGCGCAACGGGGAGGAACACTGAAGCTTTCTTT	CASSATGRNTEAFF
14	TRBV7-8	TRBD2	TRBJ2-1	NA	TGTGCCAGCAGCTTAGTTGGGGGGGGAAATGAGCAGTTCTTC	CASSLVGGGNEQFF
14	TRBV4-1	NA	TRBJ1-1	few	TGCGCCAGCAGCCGGTTACCGGGGGACACTGAAGCTTTCTTT	CASSRLPGDTEAFF
14	TRBV18	NA	TRBJ1-2	NA	TGTGCCAGCTCCCCAGCAACAGGGAAATATGGCTACACCTTC	CASSPATGKYGYTF
15	TRBV28	TRBD1	TRBJ2-7	NA	TGTGCCAGCTCCGGGACAGGGGGCGGAAACTACGAGCAGTACTTC	CASSGTGGGNYEQYF
15	TRBV25-1	TRBD1	TRBJ1-6	few	TGTGCCAGCAGTGGGGGACAGGGTAGGTTTTCACCCCTCCACTTT	CASSGGQGRFSPLHF
15	TRBV27	TRBD1	TRBJ2-6	NA	TGTGCCAGCAGACGGACAGGGACAGGGGCCAACGTCCTGACTTTC	CASRRTGTGANVLTF
14	TRBV11-2	TRBD1	TRBJ2-7	NA	TGTGCCAGCACCGGGACAGGGAGCTCCTACGAGCAGTACTTC	CASTGTGSSYEQYF